This TCR beta chain was documented in a study of blood T cell repertoires in COVID-19 (dated by TCRdb to between 2020 and 2021). Context from the whole study: Collaborator samples came from the United States, Italy and Spain and covered acute and convalescent phases of COVID-19. The prospective study material was composed of cDNA or gDNA derived from T cells, B-cell-depleted T cells, or PBMCs. Subjects who had been exposed to COVID-19, were actively infected with it, or had recovered from it provided the deeply sampled blood TCRbeta repertoires that made up the dataset. A freely available public database, intended as a resource for researchers studying the immune response to SARS-CoV-2, is where the repertoires were released. The samples were drawn from two sources: the first 160 participants of the ongoing ImmuneRACE study, and about 1,300 subjects contributed by 6 global collaborators. Sample metadata almost always included a de-identified subject ID, COVID-19 status, age in years and sex. Where available, HLA class I and class II types were taken from metadata supplied by the sample provider and were not determined by assay-based typing.

Overall results and qualifications from the work: The amount of clinical and demographic metadata varied by source and participant and was provided uncurated.

A second Seattle source provided samples from volunteer blood donors who had recovered from COVID-19. Collaborating institutions collected whole blood in K2EDTA tubes following their own protocols. For TCRbeta analysis, collaborators shipped samples as frozen whole blood, isolated PBMCs, or DNA extracted from either of those sample types. In the case of this clone: Its binding antigen is unknown. Within one base of it there is no much larger clone, and no base qualities were kept.

V has 5 bases trimmed and J has 5 bases trimmed; junction bases matching no gene number 11. The germline V gene (reference sequence) supplies CDR1 LNHDA and CDR2 SQIVND. The CDR3 covers 15 residues, taking in both the cysteine and the phenylalanine. Kept here is only the CDR3 DNA, which spans 45 bases and is read in frame from base 1. The immunoSEQ Assay, a bias-controlled multiplex PCR, was used to amplify TCRbeta CDR3 regions from genomic DNA. As for the original processing: Within the assay, amplification of reference gene primers was used to estimate how many nucleated cells each sample contained. To quantify the absolute abundance of each unique TCRbeta CDR3 rearrangement, sequence reads were collapsed and filtered. Productive Simpson clonality was computed per sample as the square root of Simpson's diversity index over productive rearrangements. Here the immuneACCESS table is served through TCRdb, limited to in-frame sequences with V and J called. Missing clones are a known gap in these copies; in checked studies unresolved V genes cover under half, and the rest lacks a known reason. V and J calls and clone size follow that table, whereas D and trimming were derived from the DNA. The sample yields approximately 350,000 clones; about 90% were counted once. The ten largest clones capture about 3.5% of the sample.

What was sequenced was peripheral blood. The TCR was taken from a woman aged 18-35 years who had recovered from COVID-19. Recombination linked TRBV19 to TRBJ1-1, and TRBD1 aligns with 7 junction nucleotides. The DNA is TGTGCCAGTAGTGTTTTCGGCAGGGGGAGGACTGAAGCTTTCTTT. This gives the protein CASSVFGRGRTEAFF.